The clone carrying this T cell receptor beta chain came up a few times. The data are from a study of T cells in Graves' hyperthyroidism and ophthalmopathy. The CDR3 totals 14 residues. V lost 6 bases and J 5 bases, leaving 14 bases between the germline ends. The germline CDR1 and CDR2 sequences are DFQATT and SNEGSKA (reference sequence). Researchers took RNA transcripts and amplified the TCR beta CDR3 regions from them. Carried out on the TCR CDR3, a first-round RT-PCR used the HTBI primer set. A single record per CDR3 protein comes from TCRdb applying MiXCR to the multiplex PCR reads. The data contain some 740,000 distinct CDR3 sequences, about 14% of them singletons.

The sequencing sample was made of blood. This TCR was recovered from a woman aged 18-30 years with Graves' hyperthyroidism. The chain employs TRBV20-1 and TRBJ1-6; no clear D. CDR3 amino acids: CSAAARVDNSPLHF. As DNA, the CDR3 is TGCAGTGCAGCCGCGAGGGTGGATAATTCACCCCTCCACTTT.